This T cell receptor beta chain comes out of a study of cytomegalovirus exposure and HLA in healthy donors. Regarding the study as a whole: Within an earlier analysis, most TCR beta V segments proved productive either about 87% or about 30% of the time.

The study ran its PCR with 60 Vbeta and 13 Jbeta primers. Assay used: immunoSEQ multiplex PCR; TCRdb lists only in-frame clones, some missing. The repertoire consists of about 64,000 clones, with roughly 80% occurring once and the leading ten covering more than 4.5%. Concerning this clone: Antigen: not known.

Germline-derived CDR1 and CDR2 are SEHNR and FQNEAQ (reference sequence). With 5 bases removed from V and 3 bases from J, the gap between germline ends came to 11 bases. The CDR3 contains 13 residues. The chain employs TRBV7-9 and TRBJ2-7; D gene unclear. Sequenced sample: PBMCs. The receptor's source is a male donor in good health and CMV-seropositive. The CDR3 loop reads CASSPSQNYEQYF. CDR3 DNA sequence: TGTGCCAGCAGCCCCTCACAGAACTACGAGCAGTACTTC.